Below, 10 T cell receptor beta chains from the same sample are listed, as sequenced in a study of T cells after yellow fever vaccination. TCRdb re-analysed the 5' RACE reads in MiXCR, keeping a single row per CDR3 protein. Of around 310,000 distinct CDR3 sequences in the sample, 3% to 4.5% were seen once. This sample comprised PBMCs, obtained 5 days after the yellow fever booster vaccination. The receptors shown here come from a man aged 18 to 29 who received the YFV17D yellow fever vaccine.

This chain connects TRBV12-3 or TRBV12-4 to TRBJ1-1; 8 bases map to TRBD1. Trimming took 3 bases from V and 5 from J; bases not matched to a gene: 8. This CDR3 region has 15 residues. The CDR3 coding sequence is TGTGCCAGCAGTTTGCAGGGCAGGGGGCGAACTGAAGCTTTCTTT. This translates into CASSLQGRGRTEAFF.

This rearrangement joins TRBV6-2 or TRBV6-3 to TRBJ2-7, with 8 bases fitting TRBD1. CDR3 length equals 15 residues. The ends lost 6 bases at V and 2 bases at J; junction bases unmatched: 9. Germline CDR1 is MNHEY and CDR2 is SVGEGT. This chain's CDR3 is CASSRATGGPYEQYF. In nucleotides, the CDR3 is TGTGCCAGCAGCCGCGCTACAGGGGGTCCCTACGAGCAGTACTTC.

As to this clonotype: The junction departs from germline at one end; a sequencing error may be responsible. CDR3 sequence: CASSRGPQGTQYF. The CDR3 DNA is TGTGCCAGCAGCAGGGGACCCCAAGGGACCCAGTACTTC. V gene TRBV12-3 or TRBV12-4 combines with J gene TRBJ2-5; D perhaps matches TRBD1 (6 bases). This CDR3 contains 13 residues.

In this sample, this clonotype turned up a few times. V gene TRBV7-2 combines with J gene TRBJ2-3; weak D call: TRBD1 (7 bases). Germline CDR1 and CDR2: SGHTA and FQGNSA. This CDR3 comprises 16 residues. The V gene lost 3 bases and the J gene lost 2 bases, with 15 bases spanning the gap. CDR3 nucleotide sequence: TGTGCCAGCAGCTTTCAGGGGGGCCTTTCCACAGATACGCAGTATTTT. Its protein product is CASSFQGGLSTDTQYF.

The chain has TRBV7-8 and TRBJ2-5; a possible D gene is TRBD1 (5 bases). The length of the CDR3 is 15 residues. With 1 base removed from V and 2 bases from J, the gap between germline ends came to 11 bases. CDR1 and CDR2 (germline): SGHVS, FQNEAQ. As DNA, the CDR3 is TGTGCCAGCAGCTTAGGTGCAGGGTGGCAAGAGACCCAGTACTTC. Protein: CASSLGAGWQETQYF.

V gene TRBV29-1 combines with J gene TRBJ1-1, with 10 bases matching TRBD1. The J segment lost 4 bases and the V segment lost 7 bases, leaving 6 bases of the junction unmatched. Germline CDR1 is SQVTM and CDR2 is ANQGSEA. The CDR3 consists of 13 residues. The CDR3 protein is CSGGQGDFTEAFF. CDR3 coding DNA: TGCAGCGGTGGACAGGGGGATTTCACTGAAGCTTTCTTT.

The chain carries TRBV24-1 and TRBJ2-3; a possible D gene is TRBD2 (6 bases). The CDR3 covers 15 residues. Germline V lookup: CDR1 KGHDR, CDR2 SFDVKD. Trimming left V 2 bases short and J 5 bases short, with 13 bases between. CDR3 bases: TGTGCCACCAGTGATTCTCGGAGGGCTGGAGATACGCAGTATTTT. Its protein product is CATSDSRRAGDTQYF.

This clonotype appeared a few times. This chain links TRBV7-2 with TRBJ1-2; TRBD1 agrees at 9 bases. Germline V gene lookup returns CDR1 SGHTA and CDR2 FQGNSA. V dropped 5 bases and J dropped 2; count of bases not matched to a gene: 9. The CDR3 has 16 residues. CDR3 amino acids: CASSGVPGTGNYGYTF. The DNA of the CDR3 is TGTGCCAGCAGCGGAGTCCCCGGGACAGGGAACTATGGCTACACCTTC. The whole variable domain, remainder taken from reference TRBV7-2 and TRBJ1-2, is GAGVSQSPSNKVTEKGKDVELRCDPISGHTALYWYRQSLGQGLEFLIYFQGNSAPDKSGLPSDRFSAERTGGSVSTLTIQRTQQEDSAVYLCASSGVPGTGNYGYTFGSGTRLTVV.

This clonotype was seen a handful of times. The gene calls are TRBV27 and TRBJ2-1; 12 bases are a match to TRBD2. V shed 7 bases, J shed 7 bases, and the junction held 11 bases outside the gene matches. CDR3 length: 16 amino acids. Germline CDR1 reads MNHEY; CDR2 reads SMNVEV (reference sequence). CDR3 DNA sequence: TGTGCCAGCACCATAGGGGCTAGCGGGGGGGCTAATGAGCAGTTCTTC. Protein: CASTIGASGGANEQFF.

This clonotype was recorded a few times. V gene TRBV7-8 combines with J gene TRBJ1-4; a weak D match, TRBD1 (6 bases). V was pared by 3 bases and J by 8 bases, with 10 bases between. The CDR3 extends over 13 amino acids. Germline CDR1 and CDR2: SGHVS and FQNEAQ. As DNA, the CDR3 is TGTGCCAGCAGCTTTCCGACAGGAGAAAAACTGTTTTTT. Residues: CASSFPTGEKLFF.